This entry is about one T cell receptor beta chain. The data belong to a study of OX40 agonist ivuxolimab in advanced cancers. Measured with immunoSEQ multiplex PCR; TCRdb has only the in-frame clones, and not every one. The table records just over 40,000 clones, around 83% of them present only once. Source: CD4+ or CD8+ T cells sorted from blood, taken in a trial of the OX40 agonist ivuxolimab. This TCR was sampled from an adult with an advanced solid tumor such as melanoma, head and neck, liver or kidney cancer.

The CDR3 DNA sequence: TGTGCCAGTAGTGTCCGTAAGTTAGGGGAGGAGCAGTTCTTC. As protein: CASSVRKLGEEQFF. V gene TRBV19 combines with J gene TRBJ2-1, with D perhaps given as TRBD1 or TRBD2 (5 bases each). The V gene's germline CDR1 is LNHDA and CDR2 SQIVND (reference sequence). Trimming pared 5 bases from V and 10 bases from J, leaving 18 bases between. There are 14 residues in the CDR3. The full variable domain, with the rest looked up from reference TRBV19 and TRBJ2-1, is DGGITQSPKYLFRKEGQNVTLSCEQNLNHDAMYWYRQDPGQGLRLIYYSQIVNDFQKGDIAEGYSVSREKKESFPLTVTSAQKNPTAFYLCASSVRKLGEEQFFGPGTRLTVL.